The clone carrying this T cell receptor (beta chain) showed up just once. Its antigen is unidentified. Germline V CDR1 and CDR2: SNHLY, FYNNEI. The CDR3 extends over 14 amino acids. The V end was cut by 6 bases, the J end by 4 bases, with 13 bases between. This sample is drawn from a study of cytotoxic CD8 clonotypes in ibrutinib-treated CLL. Findings of the study overall: An increase in clonality occurred at ibrutinib response, followed by a return toward baseline at progression. While tracking circulating CD8+ T-cell counts, baseline clonality exceeded that of age-matched healthy donors.

Generated by immunoSEQ multiplex PCR, the TCRdb table keeps only in-frame clones and is missing some. Of about 45,000 clones in the sample, approximately 65% were seen once. The specimen was PBMCs, collected after 24 months of ibrutinib treatment. This chain joins TRBV2 and TRBJ2-1; D is uncertain. The TCR originated in a human donor with chronic lymphocytic leukemia. Here the CDR3 DNA reads TGTGCCAGCAGGGTCGACTTGCATTACAATGAGCAGTTCTTC. Residues: CASRVDLHYNEQFF. The entire variable domain, with the rest obtained from reference TRBV2 and TRBJ2-1, is as follows: EPEVTQTPSHQVTQMGQEVILRCVPISNHLYFYWYRQILGQKVEFLVSFYNNEISEKSEIFDDQFSVERPDGSNFTLKIRSTKLEDSAMYFCASRVDLHYNEQFFGPGTRLTVL.